This TCR beta chain originates from a study of Ad26.COV2.S vaccination and SARS-CoV-2 variants. Between the trimmed V and J ends, which lost 3 bases and 8 bases, there was a span of 10 bases. Per the germline V gene, CDR1 is MGHRA and CDR2 is YSYEKL. The CDR3 spans 12 residues. Study conclusions and caveats: Analyses of TCR breadth and depth may have underestimated total T cell responses. It was reported that spike-specific CD8+ and CD4+ T cell responses were substantially broad after vaccination.

Treatment in this sample: approximately 18 received Ad26.COV2.S at low or high dose, single or two shots; 5 received placebo; per-sample allocation not given. Samples analyzed were those drawn on day 63 after the first vaccine or placebo injection. Within Boston, the person who donated was an adult of 18-55 years. The protocol was immunoSEQ multiplex PCR, while the TCRdb copy is restricted to in-frame clones and leaves out a portion. The table records 350,000 to 450,000 clones, around 92% of them present only once. On this clone: What it binds is not known.

The TCR comes from a person aged 18-60 years who received the Ad26.COV2.S COVID-19 vaccine or a placebo. The material was peripheral blood, obtained in a trial of Ad26.COV2.S vaccine versus placebo. The chain has TRBV4-1 and TRBJ1-1, with TRBD1 as a possible D gene (6 bases). This CDR3 is CASSQGHVEAFF. For the CDR3, the DNA is TGCGCCAGCAGCCAGGGACATGTGGAAGCTTTCTTT.